Reported below is one TCR beta chain. What it binds is not known. Trimming pared 7 bases from V and 7 bases from J, leaving 28 bases between. Per the germline V gene, CDR1 is MDHEN and CDR2 is SYDVKM. There are 17 residues in the CDR3. The entry originates in a study of response to subunit inactivated influenza vaccine. Study-level results: With each seasonal influenza vaccination, the authors suggested, few new T cells are recruited.

TCRdb re-called the RT-PCR reads through MiXCR, storing one row per CDR3 protein. The sample shows around 520,000 distinct CDR3 sequences, 10% to 15% of them seen only once. The sample here was PBMCs from blood, taken on the day of vaccination. This receptor was obtained from a middle-aged man who received an inactivated influenza vaccine. J is TRBJ1-1 and V is TRBV28; D not certain. DNA for the CDR3: TGTGCCAGCAAGAGTTTGGGAAGTTCGGGGAGGTATGGTGAAGCTTTCTTT. Residues: CASKSLGSSGRYGEAFF.